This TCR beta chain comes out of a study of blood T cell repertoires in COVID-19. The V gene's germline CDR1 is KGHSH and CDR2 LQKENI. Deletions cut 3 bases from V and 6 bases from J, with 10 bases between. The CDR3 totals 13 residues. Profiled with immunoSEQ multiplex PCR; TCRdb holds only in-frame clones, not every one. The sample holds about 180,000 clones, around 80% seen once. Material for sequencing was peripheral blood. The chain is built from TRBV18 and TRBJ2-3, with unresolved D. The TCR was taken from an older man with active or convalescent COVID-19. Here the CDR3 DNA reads TGTGCCAGCTCACCCCTCCCCGGGGATACGCAGTATTTT. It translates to CASSPLPGDTQYF. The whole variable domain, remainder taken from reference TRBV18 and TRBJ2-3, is NAGVMQNPRHLVRRRGQEARLRCSPMKGHSHVYWYRQLPEEGLKFMVYLQKENIIDESGMPKERFSAEFPKEGPSILRIQQVVRGDSAAYFCASSPLPGDTQYFGPGTRLTVL.